The 5 T cell receptor beta chains listed next were all sequenced from one sample in a study of CD8 T cells in ankylosing spondylitis. TCRdb ran MiXCR on the 5' RACE reads and lists one entry per CDR3 protein. The sample consists of approximately 35,000 distinct CDR3 sequences, around 10% of them appearing once. The sequenced material came from synovial fluid, either unsorted or a sorted T cell fraction (not recorded which). These receptors all stem from a male donor with ankylosing spondylitis.

At least ten counts were recorded for this clonotype. V usage is TRBV14 and J usage is TRBJ2-7; 7 bases match TRBD2. The V and J ends lost 0 bases and 4 bases, in that order; junction bases with no gene match: 9. Germline CDR1 reads SGHDN; CDR2 reads FVKESK. CDR3 length: 16 residues. CDR3 region: CASSQDLGGPSYEQYF. CDR3 bases: TGTGCCAGCAGCCAAGATTTGGGAGGGCCCTCGTACGAGCAGTACTTC.

V and J are TRBV4-2 and TRBJ2-1; D is possibly TRBD2 (6 bases). The CDR3 consists of 15 residues. Germline CDR1 and CDR2: LGHNA and YNFKEQ. V was cut by 2 bases and J by 6 bases, with 14 bases left in between. CDR3: CASSQWEARANEQFF. Here the CDR3 DNA reads TGTGCCAGCAGCCAATGGGAGGCTAGAGCCAATGAGCAGTTCTTC.

This clonotype was seen at least ten times. The rearrangement uses TRBV7-9 and TRBJ2-7, with 9 bases lining up with TRBD2. The CDR3 has 12 amino acids. Trimming cost V 6 bases and J 6 bases; bases outside gene matches: 3. Germline-derived CDR1 and CDR2 are SEHNR and FQNEAQ (reference sequence). The CDR3, as DNA: TGTGCCAGCAGTCATAGCGGGAGCGAGCAGTACTTC. This codes for CASSHSGSEQYF.

This clonotype has ten or more counts. The V call is TRBV4-2, the J call TRBJ1-1; no reliable D call. CDR1 LGHNA and CDR2 YNFKEQ come from the germline V gene. With 0 bases removed from V and 5 bases from J, the gap between germline ends came to 7 bases. This CDR3 has 13 amino acids. CDR3 DNA sequence: TGTGCCAGCAGCCAAGATCGGGAAACTGAAGCTTTCTTT. It encodes CASSQDRETEAFF.

This clonotype occurred many times. The chain is built from TRBV7-8 and TRBJ2-1; the match to TRBD2 covers 11 bases. Looked up from germline, CDR1 is SGHVS and CDR2 is FQNEAQ. Unmatched junction bases numbered 7, after V lost 1 base and J lost 8 bases. This CDR3 region has 16 residues. CDR3 amino acids: CASSLVGTSGLYEQFF. The CDR3 nucleotides are TGTGCCAGCAGCTTAGTGGGGACTAGCGGCCTCTATGAGCAGTTCTTC.